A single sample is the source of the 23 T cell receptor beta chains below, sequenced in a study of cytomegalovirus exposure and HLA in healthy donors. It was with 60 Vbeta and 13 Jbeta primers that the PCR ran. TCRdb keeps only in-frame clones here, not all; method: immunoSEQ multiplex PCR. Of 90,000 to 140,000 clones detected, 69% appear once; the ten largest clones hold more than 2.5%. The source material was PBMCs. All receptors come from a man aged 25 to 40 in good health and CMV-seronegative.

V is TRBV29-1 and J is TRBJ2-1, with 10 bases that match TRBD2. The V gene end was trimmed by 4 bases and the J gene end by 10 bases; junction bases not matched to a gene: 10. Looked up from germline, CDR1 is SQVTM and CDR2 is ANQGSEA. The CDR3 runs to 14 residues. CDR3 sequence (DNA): TGCAGCGTTGCTGCTAGCGGGGGTTCAGGGGAGCAGTTCTTC. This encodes CSVAASGGSGEQFF.

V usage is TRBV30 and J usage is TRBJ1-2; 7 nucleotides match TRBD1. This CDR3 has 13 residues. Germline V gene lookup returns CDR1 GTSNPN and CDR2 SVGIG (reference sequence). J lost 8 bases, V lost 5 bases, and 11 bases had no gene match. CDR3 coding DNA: TGTGCCTGGTACCGAGACAGGGCGGGCGGCTACACCTTC. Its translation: CAWYRDRAGGYTF.

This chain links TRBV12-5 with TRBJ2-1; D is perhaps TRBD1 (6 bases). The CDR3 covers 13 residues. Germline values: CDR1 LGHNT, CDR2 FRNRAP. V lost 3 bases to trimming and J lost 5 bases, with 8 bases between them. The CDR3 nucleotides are TGTGCTAGTGGTTTACAGGGCGACAATGAGCAGTTCTTC. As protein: CASGLQGDNEQFF. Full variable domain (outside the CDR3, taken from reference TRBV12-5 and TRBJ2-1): DARVTQTPRHKVTEMGQEVTMRCQPILGHNTVFWYRQTMMQGLELLAYFRNRAPLDDSGMPKDRFSAEMPDATLATLKIQPSEPRDSAVYFCASGLQGDNEQFFGPGTRLTVL.

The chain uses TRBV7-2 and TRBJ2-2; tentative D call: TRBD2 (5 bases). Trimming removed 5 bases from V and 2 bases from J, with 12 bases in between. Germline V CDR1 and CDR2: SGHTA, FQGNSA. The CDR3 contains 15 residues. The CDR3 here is CASSESGYNTGELFF. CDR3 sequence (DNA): TGTGCCAGCAGCGAGAGCGGATACAACACCGGGGAGCTGTTTTTT.

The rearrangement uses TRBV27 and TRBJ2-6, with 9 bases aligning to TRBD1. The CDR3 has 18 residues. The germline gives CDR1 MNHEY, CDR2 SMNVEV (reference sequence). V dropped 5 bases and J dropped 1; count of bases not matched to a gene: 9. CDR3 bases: TGTGCCAGCAGTCTAGGGACAGGGATGGTATCTGGGGCCAACGTCCTGACTTTC. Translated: CASSLGTGMVSGANVLTF.

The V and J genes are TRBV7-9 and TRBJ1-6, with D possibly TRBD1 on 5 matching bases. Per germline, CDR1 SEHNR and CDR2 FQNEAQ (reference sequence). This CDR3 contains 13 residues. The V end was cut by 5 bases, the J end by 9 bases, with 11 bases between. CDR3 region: CASSLPGGSPLHF. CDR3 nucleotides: TGTGCCAGCAGCCTCCCCGGGGGTTCACCCCTCCACTTT.

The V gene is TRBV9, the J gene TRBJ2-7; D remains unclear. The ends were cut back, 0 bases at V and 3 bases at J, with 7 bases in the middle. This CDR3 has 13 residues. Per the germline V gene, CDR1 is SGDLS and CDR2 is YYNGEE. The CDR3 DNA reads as TGTGCCAGCAGCGTAGGAGTAGACTACGAGCAGTACTTC. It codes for CASSVGVDYEQYF.

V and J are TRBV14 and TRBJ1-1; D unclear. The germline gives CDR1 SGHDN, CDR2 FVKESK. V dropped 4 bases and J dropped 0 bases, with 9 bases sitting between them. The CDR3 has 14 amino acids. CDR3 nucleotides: TGTGCCAGCAGCCCCGCGAAGTTGAACACTGAAGCTTTCTTT. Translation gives CASSPAKLNTEAFF.

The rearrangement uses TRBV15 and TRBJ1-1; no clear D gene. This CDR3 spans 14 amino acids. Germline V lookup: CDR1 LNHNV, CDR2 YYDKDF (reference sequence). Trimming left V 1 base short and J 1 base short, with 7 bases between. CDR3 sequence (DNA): TGTGCCACCAGCAGAGCCGGTTCGAACACTGAAGCTTTCTTT. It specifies CATSRAGSNTEAFF.

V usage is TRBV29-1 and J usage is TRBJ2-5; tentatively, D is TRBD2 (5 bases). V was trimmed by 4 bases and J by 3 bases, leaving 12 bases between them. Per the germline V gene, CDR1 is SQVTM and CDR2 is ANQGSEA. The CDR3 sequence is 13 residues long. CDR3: CSVVNSGKETQYF. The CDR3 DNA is TGCAGCGTTGTAAATTCGGGGAAAGAGACCCAGTACTTC. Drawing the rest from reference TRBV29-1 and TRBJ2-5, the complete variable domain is SAVISQKPSRDICQRGTSLTIQCQVDSQVTMMFWYRQQPGQSLTLIATANQGSEATYESGFVIDKFPISRPNLTFSTLTVSNMSPEDSSIYLCSVVNSGKETQYFGPGTRLLVL.

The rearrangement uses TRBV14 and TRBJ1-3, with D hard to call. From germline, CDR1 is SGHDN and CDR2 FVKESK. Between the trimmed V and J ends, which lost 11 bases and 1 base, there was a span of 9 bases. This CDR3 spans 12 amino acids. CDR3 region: CASTFSGNTIYF. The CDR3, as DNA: TGTGCCTCAACATTTTCTGGAAACACCATATATTTT.

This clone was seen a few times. CDR3 DNA: TGTGCCAGTAGTCCATCGCAGGGGGATTGGATCACTGAAGCTTTCTTT. It codes for CASSPSQGDWITEAFF. The V gene is TRBV19, the J gene TRBJ1-1; 7 bases match TRBD1. The germline V gene encodes CDR1 LNHDA and CDR2 SQIVND (reference sequence). This CDR3 has 16 amino acids. Trimming took 5 bases from V and 4 from J; bases not matched to a gene: 13.

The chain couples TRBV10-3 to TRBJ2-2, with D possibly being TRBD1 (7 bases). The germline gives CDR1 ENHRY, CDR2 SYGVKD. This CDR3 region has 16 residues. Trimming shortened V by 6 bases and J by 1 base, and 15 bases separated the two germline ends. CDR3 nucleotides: TGTGCCATCAGCCCGACAGGGACTGTGAACACCGGGGAGCTGTTTTTT. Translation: CAISPTGTVNTGELFF.

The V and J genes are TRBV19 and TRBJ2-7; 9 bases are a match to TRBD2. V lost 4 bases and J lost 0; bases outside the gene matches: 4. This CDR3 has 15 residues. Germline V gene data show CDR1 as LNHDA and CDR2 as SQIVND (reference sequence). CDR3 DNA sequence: TGTGCCAGTAGTACAATAGCGGGAGACTCCTACGAGCAGTACTTC. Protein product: CASSTIAGDSYEQYF.

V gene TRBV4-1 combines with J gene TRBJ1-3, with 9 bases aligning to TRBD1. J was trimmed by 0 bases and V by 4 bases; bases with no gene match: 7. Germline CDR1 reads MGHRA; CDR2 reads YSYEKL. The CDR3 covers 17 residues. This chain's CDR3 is CASSRDRESISGNTIYF. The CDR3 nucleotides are TGCGCCAGCAGCCGGGACAGGGAGAGCATCTCTGGAAACACCATATATTTT.

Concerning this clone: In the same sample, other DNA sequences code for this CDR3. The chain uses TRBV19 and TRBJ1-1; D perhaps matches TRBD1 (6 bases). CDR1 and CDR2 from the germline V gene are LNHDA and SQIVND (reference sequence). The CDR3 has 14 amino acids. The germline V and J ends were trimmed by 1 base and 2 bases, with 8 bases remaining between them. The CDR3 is CASSIGTANTEAFF. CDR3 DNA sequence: TGTGCCAGTAGTATAGGGACAGCAAACACTGAAGCTTTCTTT.

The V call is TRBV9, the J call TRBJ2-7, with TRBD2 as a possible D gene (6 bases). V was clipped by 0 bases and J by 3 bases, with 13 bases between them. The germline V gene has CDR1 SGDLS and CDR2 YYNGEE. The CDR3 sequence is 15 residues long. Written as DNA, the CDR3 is TGTGCCAGCAGCGTAGATGAGGCGGAGGGCTACGAGCAGTACTTC. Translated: CASSVDEAEGYEQYF.

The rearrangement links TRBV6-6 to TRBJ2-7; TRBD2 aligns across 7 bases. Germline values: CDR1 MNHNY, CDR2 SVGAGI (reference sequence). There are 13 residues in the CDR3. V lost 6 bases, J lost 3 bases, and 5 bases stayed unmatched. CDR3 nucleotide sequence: TGTGCCAGCAGCCGGGACTACCTCTACGAGCAGTACTTC. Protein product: CASSRDYLYEQYF.

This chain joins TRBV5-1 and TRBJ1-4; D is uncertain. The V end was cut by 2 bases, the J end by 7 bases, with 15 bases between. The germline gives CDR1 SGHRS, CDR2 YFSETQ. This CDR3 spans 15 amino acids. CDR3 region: CASSLMGNRGEKLFF. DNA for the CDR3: TGCGCCAGCAGCTTAATGGGGAATCGGGGTGAAAAACTGTTTTTT.

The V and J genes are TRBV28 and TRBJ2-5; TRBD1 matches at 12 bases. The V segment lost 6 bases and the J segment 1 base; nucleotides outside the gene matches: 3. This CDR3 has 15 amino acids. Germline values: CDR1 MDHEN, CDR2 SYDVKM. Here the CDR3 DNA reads TGTGCCAGCAGCTGGGGACAGGGGGCCCAAGAGACCCAGTACTTC. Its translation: CASSWGQGAQETQYF.

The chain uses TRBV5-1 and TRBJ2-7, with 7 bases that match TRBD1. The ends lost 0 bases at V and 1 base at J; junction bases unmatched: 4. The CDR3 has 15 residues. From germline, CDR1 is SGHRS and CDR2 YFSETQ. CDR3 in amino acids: CASSLGGTESYEQYF. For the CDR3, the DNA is TGCGCCAGCAGCTTGGGTGGGACAGAGTCCTACGAGCAGTACTTC. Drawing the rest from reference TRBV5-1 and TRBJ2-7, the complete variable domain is KAGVTQTPRYLIKTRGQQVTLSCSPISGHRSVSWYQQTPGQGLQFLFEYFSETQRNKGNFPGRFSGRQFSNSRSEMNVSTLELGDSALYLCASSLGGTESYEQYFGPGTRLTVT.

CDR3 in DNA: TGTGCCAGCAGTTTGGGGGGGATAGCCCTCCGCCTCGGTGAGCAGTTCTTC. This gives the protein CASSLGGIALRLGEQFF. J is TRBJ2-1 and V is TRBV28; 7 bases are shared with TRBD2. Germline lookup yields CDR1 MDHEN and CDR2 SYDVKM. V trimming: 3 bases; J trimming: 9 bases; junction bases outside the gene matches: 17. The CDR3 is 17 residues long. Complete variable domain (other parts from reference TRBV28 and TRBJ2-1): DVKVTQSSRYLVKRTGEKVFLECVQDMDHENMFWYRQDPGLGLRLIYFSYDVKMKEKGDIPEGYSVSREKKERFSLILESASTNQTSMYLCASSLGGIALRLGEQFFGPGTRLTVL.

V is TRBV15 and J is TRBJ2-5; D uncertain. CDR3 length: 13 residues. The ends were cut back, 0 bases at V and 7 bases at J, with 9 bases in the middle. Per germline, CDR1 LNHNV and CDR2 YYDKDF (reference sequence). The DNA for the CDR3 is TGTGCCACCAGCAGAGACTACTCTGGGACCCAGTACTTC. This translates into CATSRDYSGTQYF.